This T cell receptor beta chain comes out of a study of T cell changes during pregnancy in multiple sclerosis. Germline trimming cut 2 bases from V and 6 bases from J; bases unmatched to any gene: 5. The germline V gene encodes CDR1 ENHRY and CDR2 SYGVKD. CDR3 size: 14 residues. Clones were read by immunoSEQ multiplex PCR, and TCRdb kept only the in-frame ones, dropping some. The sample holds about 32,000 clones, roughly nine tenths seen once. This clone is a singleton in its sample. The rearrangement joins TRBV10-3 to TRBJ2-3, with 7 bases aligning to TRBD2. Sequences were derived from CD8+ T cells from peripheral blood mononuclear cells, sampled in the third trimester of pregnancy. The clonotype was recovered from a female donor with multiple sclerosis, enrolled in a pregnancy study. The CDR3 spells CAISERGEGDTQYF. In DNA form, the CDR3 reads TGTGCCATCAGTGAGCGGGGGGAGGGTGATACGCAGTATTTT.